These T cell receptor beta chains were read from a single sample in a study of T cells in narcolepsy. Method: immunoSEQ multiplex PCR; TCRdb's copy keeps in-frame clones and lacks some. The sample consists of around 31,000 clones, about three quarters of them appearing once. Input material: CD45RA- memory CD4+ T cells from PBMCs. Source of these receptors: a human donor with narcolepsy. Each CDR3 is given with its conserved first and last residue. D genes are given only for firm matches. Rows may omit the clone size; those that give it use once, few, many or a size class.

clone size,V gene,J gene,D gene,CDR3 protein,CDR3 DNA
.,TRBV18,TRBJ2-1,.,CASSPLQGNEQFF,TGTGCCAGCTCACCATTACAGGGTAATGAGCAGTTCTTC
.,TRBV2,TRBJ1-1,TRBD1,CASSGDRGRTEAFF,TGTGCCAGCAGTGGCGACAGGGGGCGAACTGAAGCTTTCTTT
.,TRBV11-3,TRBJ2-2,.,CASSPQQGTGELFF,TGTGCCAGCAGCCCCCAACAGGGCACCGGGGAGCTGTTTTTT
.,TRBV29-1,TRBJ2-2,TRBD1,CSVERGQGVNTGELFF,TGCAGCGTAGAAAGGGGACAGGGGGTTAACACCGGGGAGCTGTTTTTT
.,TRBV10-3,TRBJ1-5,.,CAISLGGSNQPQHF,TGTGCCATCAGTCTTGGGGGAAGCAATCAGCCCCAGCATTTT
.,TRBV7-2,TRBJ2-7,.,CASSTRPGDYEQYF,TGTGCCAGCAGCACCCGACCCGGAGACTACGAGCAGTACTTC
.,TRBV5-4,TRBJ2-1,.,CASSSGRTNNEQFF,TGTGCCAGCAGCTCGGGACGGACGAACAATGAGCAGTTCTTC
.,TRBV7-8,TRBJ2-7,TRBD2,CASRSGGGTYEQYF,TGTGCCAGCAGAAGTGGGGGGGGAACCTACGAGCAGTACTTC
.,TRBV5-1,TRBJ1-2,TRBD1,CASSTGTGGRDIGGYTF,TGCGCCAGCAGCACCGGGACAGGGGGCAGGGATATTGGTGGCTACACCTTC
.,TRBV6-5,TRBJ1-5,.,CAASQGYNQPQHF,TGTGCCGCGTCACAGGGTTACAATCAGCCCCAGCATTTT
few,TRBV6-6,TRBJ1-1,TRBD1,CASSRNRGTEAFF,TGTGCCAGCAGCCGCAACAGGGGGACTGAAGCTTTCTTT
once,TRBV6-1,TRBJ1-2,.,CASSGEMRGYTF,TGTGCCAGCAGTGGTGAAATGCGGGGCTACACCTTC
.,TRBV7-8,TRBJ2-1,.,CASSLLGGISNEQFF,TGTGCCAGCAGCCTCCTGGGCGGGATTAGTAATGAGCAGTTCTTC
.,TRBV6-6,TRBJ2-7,.,CASQKVSYEQYF,TGTGCCAGCCAGAAGGTTTCCTACGAGCAGTACTTC
.,TRBV25-1,TRBJ2-2,.,CASSATTGRRSGELFF,TGTGCCAGCAGCGCTACGACAGGGAGGAGGTCCGGGGAGCTGTTTTTT
.,TRBV7-3,TRBJ1-2,TRBD1,CASSLAPGQNYGYTF,TGTGCCAGCAGCTTGGCTCCGGGACAGAACTATGGCTACACCTTC
few,TRBV2,TRBJ2-7,.,CASSEEWGAYEQYF,TGTGCCAGCAGTGAAGAGTGGGGGGCCTACGAGCAGTACTTC
.,TRBV19,TRBJ2-4,TRBD1,CASSIDGWTGTFSKNIQYF,TGTGCCAGTAGTATAGATGGTTGGACAGGTACCTTCTCCAAAAACATTCAGTACTTC
.,TRBV7-3,TRBJ2-1,.,CASSLSPGRSSYNEQFF,TGTGCCAGCAGCTTATCCCCCGGCAGGAGCTCCTACAATGAGCAGTTCTTC
.,TRBV29-1,TRBJ1-2,.,CSAKGVYGYTF,TGCAGCGCAAAAGGGGTCTATGGCTACACCTTC
.,TRBV30,TRBJ2-7,.,CAWSYGGQSYEQYF,TGTGCCTGGAGTTATGGGGGTCAGTCCTACGAGCAGTACTTC
.,TRBV11-2,TRBJ2-7,.,CASSLMGRRDTREQYF,TGTGCCAGCAGCTTAATGGGTCGTAGGGACACGCGGGAGCAGTACTTC
.,TRBV6-1,TRBJ2-7,.,CASSHSYEQYF,TGTGCCAGCAGCCACAGCTACGAGCAGTACTTC
.,TRBV13,TRBJ1-6,.,CASSIGGAGFGSPLHF,TGTGCCAGCAGTATAGGGGGAGCGGGTTTCGGGTCACCCCTCCACTTT
medium-sized,TRBV25-1,TRBJ1-3,.,CASSEWGLSLPGNTIYF,TGTGCCAGCAGTGAATGGGGACTTTCATTACCTGGAAACACCATATATTTT
.,TRBV4-1,TRBJ2-7,TRBD2,CASSPIAGSGYEQYF,TGCGCCAGCAGCCCTATAGCGGGAAGTGGTTACGAGCAGTACTTC
few,TRBV9,TRBJ2-3,TRBD2,CASSVRTSGWDTQYF,TGTGCCAGCAGCGTTCGGACTAGCGGGTGGGATACGCAGTATTTT
.,TRBV2,TRBJ2-3,TRBD2,CASSEEGPLGGDTQYF,TGTGCCAGCAGTGAAGAGGGGCCCCTCGGGGGGGATACGCAGTATTTT
.,TRBV9,TRBJ1-1,TRBD1,CASRKTGTENTEAFF,TGTGCCAGCAGGAAAACCGGGACAGAGAACACTGAAGCTTTCTTT
.,TRBV7-8,TRBJ1-4,.,CASSPTGGGQKLFF,TGTGCCAGCAGCCCCACCGGGGGGGGTCAAAAACTGTTTTTT
.,TRBV5-6,TRBJ2-5,.,CASSGAGDGQETQYF,TGTGCCAGCAGCGGGGCAGGGGACGGACAAGAGACCCAGTACTTC
.,TRBV5-6,TRBJ2-5,TRBD2,CASSKGLAVEETQYF,TGTGCCAGCAGCAAGGGACTAGCCGTTGAGGAGACCCAGTACTTC
.,TRBV6-1,TRBJ2-1,.,CASSGWRVYEQFF,TGTGCCAGCAGTGGCTGGCGGGTCTATGAGCAGTTCTTC
.,TRBV27,TRBJ2-1,TRBD2,CASSLLLTSGASDEQFF,TGTGCCAGCAGTTTATTATTGACTAGCGGGGCCTCTGATGAGCAGTTCTTC
.,TRBV6-1,TRBJ2-3,.,CASSVTSTSWYTQYF,TGTGCCAGCAGTGTGACTAGTACGAGCTGGTATACGCAGTATTTT
.,TRBV9,TRBJ2-7,.,CASSVDWGASYEQYF,TGTGCCAGCAGCGTAGATTGGGGGGCCTCCTACGAGCAGTACTTC
.,TRBV6-5,TRBJ1-2,.,CASSYRGGVYGYTF,TGTGCCAGCAGTTATCGCGGTGGAGTCTATGGCTACACCTTC
few,TRBV19,TRBJ1-3,TRBD1,CASSKTGNGNTIYF,TGTGCCAGTAGTAAGACAGGGAATGGAAACACCATATATTTT
.,TRBV5-1,TRBJ1-1,.,CASSLEPNTEAFF,TGCGCCAGCAGCTTGGAACCGAACACTGAAGCTTTCTTT
.,TRBV9,TRBJ2-1,.,CASSGGWRTPGPNEQFF,TGTGCCAGCAGCGGCGGATGGAGGACACCGGGGCCCAATGAGCAGTTCTTC
.,TRBV5-6,TRBJ2-7,TRBD2,CASSFGLAGSSYEQYF,TGTGCCAGCAGCTTCGGACTAGCGGGAAGCTCCTACGAGCAGTACTTC
few,TRBV14,TRBJ1-2,.,CASSQAGNLRYGYTF,TGTGCCAGCAGCCAAGCAGGGAACCTCCGCTATGGCTACACCTTC
.,TRBV9,TRBJ2-1,TRBD2,CASSVDLAGTEQFF,TGTGCCAGCAGCGTAGACCTAGCGGGAACTGAGCAGTTCTTC
.,TRBV9,TRBJ2-1,TRBD2,CASTPGTKLDEQFF,TGTGCCAGCACTCCCGGGACTAAGCTAGATGAGCAGTTCTTC
few,TRBV15,TRBJ1-1,.,CATSRGLDTEAFF,TGTGCCACCAGCAGAGGGTTAGACACTGAAGCTTTCTTT
.,TRBV10-3,TRBJ1-3,TRBD1,CAIRGTGGLGNTIYF,TGTGCCATCAGAGGGACAGGGGGCCTTGGAAACACCATATATTTT
.,TRBV6-1,TRBJ2-1,.,CASSWRPYNEQFF,TGTGCCAGCAGTTGGCGTCCTTACAATGAGCAGTTCTTC
.,TRBV6-5,TRBJ2-1,.,CASSYFQRDNEQFF,TGTGCCAGCAGTTACTTTCAGCGGGACAATGAGCAGTTCTTC
.,TRBV6-1,TRBJ2-7,TRBD2,CASTGGGYEQYF,TGTGCCAGCACTGGGGGGGGGTACGAGCAGTACTTC
once,TRBV19,TRBJ1-5,.,CASSPFAGVSPPQPQHF,TGTGCCAGTAGTCCCTTTGCAGGGGTTAGTCCGCCCCAGCCCCAGCATTTT
.,TRBV10-2,TRBJ1-1,.,CASARGAEAFF,TGCGCCAGCGCCCGGGGGGCTGAAGCTTTCTTT
.,TRBV5-1,TRBJ2-7,.,CASSLERSSYEQYF,TGCGCCAGCAGCTTGGAACGGAGCTCCTACGAGCAGTACTTC
.,TRBV9,TRBJ2-7,.,CASSVGSQSSYEQYF,TGTGCCAGCAGCGTAGGGTCCCAGAGCTCCTACGAGCAGTACTTC
.,TRBV6-6,TRBJ1-5,.,CASVRGSNQPQHF,TGTGCCAGCGTCAGGGGTAGCAATCAGCCCCAGCATTTT